Following are 30 T cell receptor beta chains from one sample sequenced in a study of blood T cell repertoires in COVID-19. Sequenced by immunoSEQ multiplex PCR; TCRdb stores in-frame clones only, minus some. Of under 200,000 clones listed, 90% to 95% are singletons. Sequencing was performed on peripheral blood. All receptors derive from a man aged 50-59 years with acute or convalescent COVID-19.

This clone was counted between two and nine times. Additional DNA sequences in this sample encode the identical CDR3. V gene TRBV6-5 combines with J gene TRBJ2-7; D is possibly TRBD1 (6 bases). The CDR3 sequence is 13 residues long. The ends were cut back, 2 bases at V and 3 bases at J, with 8 bases in the middle. Per germline, CDR1 MNHEY and CDR2 SVGAGI. The CDR3 nucleotides are TGTGCCAGCAGTTACGGCAGGGGCTACGAGCAGTACTTC. As protein: CASSYGRGYEQYF.

The chain uses TRBV30 and TRBJ2-5, with 13 nucleotides matching TRBD2. The V gene's germline CDR1 is GTSNPN and CDR2 SVGIG (reference sequence). J gave up 7 bases and V 4 bases, and 21 bases lay outside the gene matches. This CDR3 region has 19 residues. This CDR3 is CAWTRSLTGTSGATGTQYF. CDR3 in DNA: TGTGCCTGGACCCGAAGCCTTACCGGGACTAGCGGGGCTACGGGGACCCAGTACTTC. Full variable domain (outside the CDR3, taken from reference TRBV30 and TRBJ2-5): SQTIHQWPATLVQPVGSPLSLECTVEGTSNPNLYWYRQAAGRGLQLLFYSVGIGQISSEVPQNLSASRPQDRQFILSSKKLLLSDSGFYLCAWTRSLTGTSGATGTQYFGPGTRLLVL.

The chain joins TRBV4-3 to TRBJ2-3; no clear D gene. The CDR3 length is 14 residues. The germline V gene has CDR1 LGHNA and CDR2 YSLEER. Trimming removed 0 bases from V and 4 bases from J, with 8 bases in between. CDR3 in amino acids: CASSQDSRSDTQYF. The CDR3 nucleotides are TGCGCCAGCAGCCAAGATTCTCGTTCAGATACGCAGTATTTT.

J is TRBJ2-3 and V is TRBV7-3, with D maybe TRBD2 (6 bases). V was pared by 2 bases and J by 2 bases, with 8 bases between. The V gene's germline CDR1 is SGHTA and CDR2 FQGTGA. The CDR3 has 14 residues. The CDR3 nucleotides are TGTGCCAGCAGCTTAGGGACTTACACAGATACGCAGTATTTT. Protein: CASSLGTYTDTQYF.

This sequence joins TRBV18 and TRBJ2-7, with D maybe TRBD1 (6 bases). The V end was cut by 0 bases, the J end by 3 bases, with 12 bases between. This CDR3 spans 15 amino acids. Germline V gene lookup returns CDR1 KGHSH and CDR2 LQKENI. CDR3 loop: CASSPPTRGRYEQYF. DNA of the CDR3: TGTGCCAGCTCACCACCGACCAGGGGCCGCTACGAGCAGTACTTC.

The J gene is TRBJ2-3, the V gene TRBV3-1 (or the pseudogene TRBV3-2); 7 bases are shared with TRBD2. With 2 bases clipped from V and 2 bases from J, the junction kept 7 bases outside the gene matches. Germline values: CDR1 LGHDT, CDR2 YNNKEL (reference sequence). This CDR3 is built from 16 residues. CDR3 sequence: CASSQRLAETTDTQYF. The CDR3 coding sequence is TGTGCCAGCAGCCAAAGGCTAGCGGAGACCACAGATACGCAGTATTTT.

CDR3 protein: CASSFPSTGRYGYTF. CDR3 sequence (DNA): TGTGCCAGCAGTTTCCCATCGACAGGGCGCTATGGCTACACCTTC. V is TRBV28 and J is TRBJ1-2, with 7 nucleotides matching TRBD1. The germline V gene encodes CDR1 MDHEN and CDR2 SYDVKM. V lost 3 bases and J lost 4; bases outside the gene matches: 8. The CDR3 is made up of 15 amino acids.

The chain joins TRBV29-1 to TRBJ2-1; TRBD2 aligns across 14 bases. The junction had 10 bases not matched to a gene; V was cut back by 1 base and J by 2 bases. This CDR3 comprises 19 residues. The germline V gene encodes CDR1 SQVTM and CDR2 ANQGSEA. The CDR3 coding sequence is TGCAGCGTTGAAGGGATGGTGCCGGGACTAGCGGGGGCCTACAATGAGCAGTTCTTC. Its protein product is CSVEGMVPGLAGAYNEQFF.

The chain has TRBV11-2 and TRBJ1-1; 10 bases match TRBD1. The CDR3 loop spans 18 amino acids. J gave up 5 bases and V 4 bases, and 16 bases lay outside the gene matches. Per germline, CDR1 SGHAT and CDR2 FQNNGV. The CDR3 loop reads CASSSRPRDRGFGTEAFF. CDR3 in DNA: TGTGCCAGCAGCTCTCGCCCCCGGGACAGGGGATTCGGGACTGAAGCTTTCTTT.

This chain joins TRBV11-2 and TRBJ1-2, with D unresolved. V was shortened by 6 bases and J by 6 bases, with 14 bases between the two germline ends. Looked up from germline, CDR1 is SGHAT and CDR2 is FQNNGV. This CDR3 is 13 amino acids long. CDR3 residues: CASSSGNLNGYTF. The CDR3 DNA is TGTGCCAGCAGTTCGGGGAACTTAAATGGCTACACCTTC.

The chain employs TRBV7-9 and TRBJ2-3; 11 bases map to TRBD1. The CDR3 totals 16 residues. With V trimmed by 5 bases and J by 5 bases, 9 bases remained unmatched. Germline V gives CDR1 SEHNR, CDR2 FQNEAQ (reference sequence). CDR3 DNA sequence: TGTGCCAGCAGCCACCTCCGGGACAGGGGGAAAGATACGCAGTATTTT. Translated: CASSHLRDRGKDTQYF.

This clone appeared once. The chain couples TRBV10-3 to TRBJ1-5; TRBD1 aligns across 7 bases. The V gene's germline CDR1 is ENHRY and CDR2 SYGVKD. Trimming removed 2 bases from V and 2 bases from J; junction bases left unmatched: 0. CDR3 length equals 14 residues. In DNA form, the CDR3 reads TGTGCCATCAGTGAGGGACAGGGCAATCAGCCCCAGCATTTT. As protein: CAISEGQGNQPQHF.

J is TRBJ1-1 and V is TRBV5-1, with 12 bases identical to TRBD1. The junction had 4 bases not matched to a gene; V was cut back by 0 bases and J by 4 bases. The germline V gene has CDR1 SGHRS and CDR2 YFSETQ. This CDR3 comprises 16 residues. CDR3 in DNA: TGCGCCAGCAGCTTGGGAGGGACAGGGGGCGTCACTGAAGCTTTCTTT. This encodes CASSLGGTGGVTEAFF.

This chain connects TRBV27 to TRBJ1-5, with TRBD1 matching 7 bases. Per germline, CDR1 MNHEY and CDR2 SMNVEV (reference sequence). Trimming removed 7 bases from V and 1 base from J; junction bases left unmatched: 4. This CDR3 spans 14 amino acids. The CDR3 DNA reads TGTGCCAGCACTACGGGACAGAGCAATCAGCCCCAGCATTTT. It specifies CASTTGQSNQPQHF.

The chain uses TRBV18 and TRBJ1-1; D unresolved. CDR3 size: 16 residues. V was pared by 2 bases and J by 7 bases, with 20 bases between. In germline, CDR1 is KGHSH, CDR2 LQKENI. CDR3 loop: CASSPLQGSPAGEAFF. CDR3 in DNA: TGTGCCAGCTCACCATTACAAGGCAGCCCAGCGGGTGAAGCTTTCTTT.

This sequence joins TRBV4-1 and TRBJ2-1; 10 bases are shared with TRBD2. J was trimmed by 7 bases and V by 1 base; bases with no gene match: 4. This CDR3 is 15 amino acids long. Looked up from germline, CDR1 is MGHRA and CDR2 is YSYEKL. The CDR3 DNA is TGCGCCAGCAGCCAAGTAGCGGGAGGCGGGAATGAGCAGTTCTTC. Encoded protein: CASSQVAGGGNEQFF.

This clone appeared once. The CDR3 sequence: CASSHSDRNTEAFF. The CDR3 nucleotides read TGTGCCAGCAGCCACTCGGACAGGAACACTGAAGCTTTCTTT. The V gene is TRBV6-5, the J gene TRBJ1-1; D is possibly TRBD1 (6 bases). V was shortened by 6 bases and J by 1 base, with 12 bases between the two germline ends. This CDR3 contains 14 residues. Germline V gene lookup returns CDR1 MNHEY and CDR2 SVGAGI.

The CDR3 reads CASSYAGGVLNTEAFF. The CDR3, as DNA: TGTGCCAGCAGTTACGCAGGGGGCGTTTTGAACACTGAAGCTTTCTTT. The V gene is TRBV6-5, the J gene TRBJ1-1; 8 bases are shared with TRBD1. After removal of 2 bases from V and 0 bases from J, the junction contained 5 bases not matched to a gene. This CDR3 is 16 amino acids long. Germline V gene sequence: CDR1 MNHEY, CDR2 SVGAGI.

The chain employs TRBV27 and TRBJ2-7, with D possibly being TRBD1 (6 bases). The CDR3 has 17 amino acids. V shed 1 base and J shed 4 bases, with 20 bases lying between them. CDR1 and CDR2 (germline): MNHEY, SMNVEV (reference sequence). The CDR3 protein is CASSLYPPETGLYEQYF. In DNA, the CDR3 is TGTGCCAGCAGTTTATATCCTCCTGAGACAGGACTTTACGAGCAGTACTTC.

The chain is built from TRBV7-6 and TRBJ2-2, with 7 positions matching TRBD2. The length of the CDR3 is 15 residues. Per the germline V gene, CDR1 is SGHVS and CDR2 is FNYEAQ. Trimming at V came to 6 bases and at J to 0 bases, leaving 4 bases not matched to a gene. As DNA, the CDR3 is TGTGCCAGCAGTAAAGCGGGGTCGAACACCGGGGAGCTGTTTTTT. Encoded protein: CASSKAGSNTGELFF.

This chain uses TRBV5-4 with TRBJ2-3, with TRBD2 matching 10 bases. Germline V gives CDR1 SGHNT, CDR2 YYREEE (reference sequence). The ends lost 3 bases at V and 4 bases at J; junction bases unmatched: 8. There are 16 residues in the CDR3. CDR3 in amino acids: CASSYTAGGRADTQYF. The CDR3 DNA reads TGTGCCAGCAGCTACACAGCGGGAGGGCGCGCAGATACGCAGTATTTT.

This clone is a singleton in its sample. This chain joins TRBV11-2 and TRBJ1-2; D perhaps matches TRBD1 (5 bases). Looked up from germline, CDR1 is SGHAT and CDR2 is FQNNGV. Trimming removed 6 bases at V and 3 bases at J, with 14 bases between. The CDR3 has 14 residues. CDR3 in DNA: TGTGCCAGCAGTTTTCCCGGGGGGTACTATGGCTACACCTTC. Translation: CASSFPGGYYGYTF.

The chain uses TRBV29-1 and TRBJ1-4; possibly TRBD1 for D (6 bases). CDR3 length: 12 residues. From germline, CDR1 is SQVTM and CDR2 ANQGSEA. The V end lost 4 bases, the J end lost 8 bases, and 11 bases lay between the germline ends. The CDR3 coding sequence is TGCAGCGTTGCATCAGGGGAGGAAAAACTGTTTTTT. Its translation is CSVASGEEKLFF.

This chain joins TRBV6-6 and TRBJ1-6, with TRBD1 identical over 9 bases. J lost 0 bases, V lost 5 bases, and 5 bases had no gene match. The length of the CDR3 is 17 residues. Looked up from germline, CDR1 is MNHNY and CDR2 is SVGAGI (reference sequence). CDR3 DNA: TGTGCCAGCAGTCCCGGGACAGGGTTCTCCTATAATTCACCCCTCCACTTT. Its protein is CASSPGTGFSYNSPLHF.

The chain is built from TRBV30 and TRBJ1-2; no definite D call. Per the germline V gene, CDR1 is GTSNPN and CDR2 is SVGIG (reference sequence). The CDR3 extends over 17 amino acids. With 1 base removed from V and 4 bases from J, the gap between germline ends came to 22 bases. CDR3: CAWSGWSDQLRGYGYTF. The CDR3 DNA sequence: TGTGCCTGGAGTGGTTGGTCCGACCAACTCAGAGGCTATGGCTACACCTTC. Full variable domain (remainder filled in from reference TRBV30 and TRBJ1-2): SQTIHQWPATLVQPVGSPLSLECTVEGTSNPNLYWYRQAAGRGLQLLFYSVGIGQISSEVPQNLSASRPQDRQFILSSKKLLLSDSGFYLCAWSGWSDQLRGYGYTFGSGTRLTVV.

The chain carries TRBV7-3 and TRBJ1-5, with D maybe TRBD1 (6 bases). Trimming removed 2 bases from V and 7 bases from J, with 9 bases in between. CDR1 and CDR2 from the germline V gene are SGHTA and FQGTGA. This CDR3 contains 13 residues. CDR3 amino acids: CASSLWGGQPQHF. CDR3 in DNA: TGTGCCAGCAGCTTATGGGGGGGCCAGCCCCAGCATTTT.

This rearrangement joins TRBV5-5 to TRBJ2-7, with TRBD2 identical over 8 bases. The CDR3 runs 15 residues. Trimming at V came to 1 base and at J to 1 base, leaving 4 bases not matched to a gene. Germline V CDR1 and CDR2: SGHKS, YYEKEE (reference sequence). CDR3 sequence (DNA): TGTGCCAGCAGCTTGTCACTAGCGGTTTCCTACGAGCAGTACTTC. Its translation: CASSLSLAVSYEQYF. Variable domain in full (rest from reference TRBV5-5 and TRBJ2-7): DAGVTQSPTHLIKTRGQQVTLRCSPISGHKSVSWYQQVLGQGPQFIFQYYEKEERGRGNFPDRFSARQFPNYSSELNVNALLLGDSALYLCASSLSLAVSYEQYFGPGTRLTVT.

This sequence joins TRBV6-5 and TRBJ2-3; the match to TRBD2 covers 7 bases. Germline CDR1 MNHEY, CDR2 SVGAGI. Germline trimming cut 4 bases from V and 0 bases from J; bases unmatched to any gene: 4. The CDR3 runs to 15 residues. In DNA form, the CDR3 reads TGTGCCAGCAGTTTCCTAGCGGAGAGCACAGATACGCAGTATTTT. Protein product: CASSFLAESTDTQYF.

The CDR3 loop reads CASSPHMNTEAFF. CDR3 nucleotides: TGTGCCAGCAGTCCGCACATGAACACTGAAGCTTTCTTT. The rearrangement joins TRBV12-3 or TRBV12-4 to TRBJ1-1; D uncertain. This CDR3 region has 13 residues. The germline V and J ends were trimmed by 5 bases and 0 bases, with 7 bases remaining between them.

The chain employs TRBV7-9 and TRBJ1-3; 8 bases fit TRBD1. The CDR3 is 16 residues long. Looked up from germline, CDR1 is SEHNR and CDR2 is FQNEAQ (reference sequence). V shed 5 bases and J 0 bases; nucleotides not matched to a gene: 6. CDR3 nucleotide sequence: TGTGCCAGCAGCCCTCAGGGGGCTAGCTCTGGAAACACCATATATTTT. It is translated as CASSPQGASSGNTIYF.